The rows below give T cell receptor beta chains drawn from one sample of a study of CD8 T cells in ankylosing spondylitis. TCRdb fed the 5' RACE reads into MiXCR, producing one record per CDR3 protein. The table records approximately 520,000 distinct CDR3 sequences, 5.3% of them present only once. The specimen was blood, either unsorted or a sorted T cell fraction (not recorded which). The receptor source for this set is a male donor with ankylosing spondylitis. Each CDR3 is given with its conserved first and last residue. Each record gives: clone size, J gene, V gene, CDR3 protein. Clone size is given for some rows only: seen once, a few or many times, or a class if the clone is expanded.

many | TRBJ1-4 | TRBV20-1 | CSAKGRYATNEKLFF
many | TRBJ1-4 | TRBV4-3 | CASSPGLSRAEKLFF
many | TRBJ1-2 | TRBV29-1 | CSVAVKYANYGYTF
many | TRBJ2-7 | TRBV7-2 | CASSPRQTSSYEQYF
many | TRBJ1-5 | TRBV5-1 | CASSPGAVNQPQHF
many | TRBJ2-5 | TRBV12-3/TRBV12-4 | CASRLTSDQETQYF
many | TRBJ1-3 | TRBV7-2 | CASSPGPSSGNTIYF
many | TRBJ2-6 | TRBV18 | CASSQGGANVLTF
few | TRBJ2-5 | TRBV6-2/TRBV6-3 | CASSTGTVGQETQYF
many | TRBJ2-3 | TRBV7-9 | CASSQGTSGTGDTQYF
many | TRBJ1-5 | TRBV20-1 | CSAQQGGQPQHF
many | TRBJ2-2 | TRBV4-3 | CASSPGRVNTGELFF
many | TRBJ1-2 | TRBV12-3/TRBV12-4 | CASSLWDRTNYGYTF
many | TRBJ1-1 | TRBV6-2/TRBV6-3 | CASSIGTYFPLF
few | TRBJ2-3 | TRBV13 | CASSLGRTGEADTQYF
many | TRBJ2-3 | TRBV7-9 | CASSFRRGGADTQYF
many | TRBJ2-7 | TRBV7-6 | CASSRGAGSSYEQYF
many | TRBJ2-5 | TRBV5-1 | CASSRTSGLQETQYF
many | TRBJ1-5 | TRBV6-2/TRBV6-3 | CASTDNEDQPQHF
many | TRBJ1-1 | TRBV5-1 | CASTPSRGRGTEAFF
few | TRBJ2-7 | TRBV7-9 | CASSRADGLHEQYF
many | TRBJ2-1 | TRBV4-3 | CASSQPQGASYNEQFF
- | TRBJ1-6 | TRBV7-2 | CASSGGNNSPLHF
few | TRBJ2-7 | TRBV6-5 | CASSYNRNSYEQYF
many | TRBJ1-1 | TRBV29-1 | CSVSGTGGTVNTEAFF
many | TRBJ1-6 | TRBV6-1 | CASSPNPGTGSSSPLHF
many | TRBJ2-3 | TRBV25-1 | CASSVGPPDTQYF
few | TRBJ2-5 | TRBV27 | CASSFGPAWETQYF
few | TRBJ2-7 | TRBV11-1 | CASSLTGRVYEQYF
few | TRBJ1-5 | TRBV20-1 | CSARIVGYSNQPQHF
- | TRBJ2-2 | TRBV19 | CASLKGGELFF
many | TRBJ2-7 | TRBV6-5 | CASGTGQEGEEQYF
many | TRBJ2-7 | TRBV20-1 | CSAGMYEQYF
few | TRBJ2-1 | TRBV28 | CASSFGTGIMTRHEQFF
many | TRBJ2-3 | TRBV12-3/TRBV12-4 | CASRAGGYDTQYF
many | TRBJ1-5 | TRBV20-1 | CSARAGGQPQHF
- | TRBJ1-5 | TRBV6-2/TRBV6-3 | CASSPTGQKPIPSNQPQHF